The rows below give T cell receptor beta chains drawn from one sample of a study of T cells expressing NK-cell markers. TCRdb re-analyzed the 5' RACE reads; it lists each CDR3 protein once, without DNA. The sample table includes about 160,000 distinct CDR3 sequences. Sequenced: blood T cells: a sorted CD56 or NKG2C T cell subset, CD4+ or CD8+ T cells, or bulk PBMC T cells (not recorded which). Receptors were obtained from a man aged 18 to 69 in good health. The CDR3 runs from the conserved cysteine through the conserved F or W.

j_gene	v_gene	CDR3aa
TRBJ1-1	TRBV5-1	CASTYKPTGMDHTEAFF
TRBJ1-1	TRBV29-1	CSVGPTQGGMNTEAFF
TRBJ2-1	TRBV7-6	CASSLAIAGRYNEQFF
TRBJ2-2	TRBV20-1	CSAKGTGDGGELFF
TRBJ2-3	TRBV6-1	CASRSGGSDTQYF
TRBJ1-5	TRBV4-1	CASSNWPGSNQPQHF
TRBJ1-2	TRBV2	CARHPRENYGYTF
TRBJ2-4	TRBV21-1	CASSVRVIDIQYF
TRBJ2-3	TRBV3-1	CASSQVVGERTDTQYF
TRBJ1-5	TRBV7-9	CASSLVLGGSNQPQHF